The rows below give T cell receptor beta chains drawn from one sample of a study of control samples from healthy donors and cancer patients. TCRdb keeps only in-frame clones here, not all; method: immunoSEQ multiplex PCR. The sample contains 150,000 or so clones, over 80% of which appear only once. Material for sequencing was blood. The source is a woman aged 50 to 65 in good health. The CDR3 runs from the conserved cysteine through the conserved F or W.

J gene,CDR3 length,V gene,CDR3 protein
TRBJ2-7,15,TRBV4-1,CASSPRGDNFYEQYF
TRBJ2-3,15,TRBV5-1,CASSAIAGTTDTQYF
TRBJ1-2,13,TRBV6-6,CASRPQGNYGYTF
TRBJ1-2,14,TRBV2,CATQVAARFYGYTF
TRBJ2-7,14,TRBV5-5,CASSRDVGGYEQYF
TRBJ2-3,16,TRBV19,CASSQGLPIPTDTQYF
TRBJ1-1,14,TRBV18,CASSTRAVNTEAFF
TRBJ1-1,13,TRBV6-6,CLTGVKQNTEAFF
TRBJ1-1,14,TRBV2,CASRTTGTGTEAFF
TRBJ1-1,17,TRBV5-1,CASSLAGQTAMNTEAFF
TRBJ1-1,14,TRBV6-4,CASSEGTGGTEAFF
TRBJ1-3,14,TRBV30,CAWRRIRTGNTIYF
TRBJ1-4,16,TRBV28,CASSLRQGGTNEKLFF
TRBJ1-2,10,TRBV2,CATYKAGYTF
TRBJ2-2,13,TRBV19,CASSHDYQGELFF
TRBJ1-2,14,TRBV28,CASSFSGSNYGYTF
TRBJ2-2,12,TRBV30,CASQGHTGELFF
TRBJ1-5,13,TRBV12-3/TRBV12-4,CASSLLVRQPQHF
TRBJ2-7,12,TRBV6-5,CASSPTGSEQYF
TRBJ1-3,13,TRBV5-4,CASRQGPGNTIYF
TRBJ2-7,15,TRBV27,CASSLGTGAVYEQYF
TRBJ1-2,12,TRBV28,CAIGGQGGGYTF
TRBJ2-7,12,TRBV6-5,CASKRNSYEQYF
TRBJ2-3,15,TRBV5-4,CASSRDRPSTDTQYF
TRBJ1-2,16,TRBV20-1,CSASRTGGELSYGYTF
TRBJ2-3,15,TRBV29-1,CSVDQLAGAADTQYF